Following are 9 T cell receptor beta chains from one sample sequenced in a study of cytomegalovirus exposure and HLA in healthy donors. The protocol was immunoSEQ multiplex PCR, while the TCRdb copy is restricted to in-frame clones and leaves out a portion. This sample has about 110,000 clones, with approximately 96% found just once. The sample taken for sequencing was PBMCs. All receptors derive from a woman under 30 in good health and CMV-seronegative.

This chain connects TRBV30 to TRBJ1-1; 9 bases line up with TRBD1. There are 16 residues in the CDR3. CDR1 is GTSNPN, CDR2 SVGIG, per germline (reference sequence). The trim removed 4 bases at V and 3 bases at J, leaving 12 bases unmatched. The CDR3 nucleotides read TGTGCCTGGACCCGGACAGGGGCGCTAGGGGACACTGAAGCTTTCTTT. Encoded protein: CAWTRTGALGDTEAFF. Looking up the rest from reference TRBV30 and TRBJ1-1 gives the full variable domain: SQTIHQWPATLVQPVGSPLSLECTVEGTSNPNLYWYRQAAGRGLQLLFYSVGIGQISSEVPQNLSASRPQDRQFILSSKKLLLSDSGFYLCAWTRTGALGDTEAFFGQGTRLTVV.

The chain employs TRBV20-1 and TRBJ2-7; D is ambiguous. The length of the CDR3 is 11 residues. Germline CDR1 is DFQATT and CDR2 is SNEGSKA (reference sequence). The V end was cut by 5 bases, the J end by 3 bases, with 8 bases between. The CDR3 DNA reads TGCAGTGCTCAGACTGACTACGAGCAGTACTTC. Its translation is CSAQTDYEQYF.

The genes are TRBV5-6 and TRBJ1-2; D is possibly TRBD1 (5 bases). CDR3 size: 13 residues. Germline V gene data show CDR1 as SGHDT and CDR2 as YYEEEE. V was shortened by 2 bases and J by 6 bases, with 11 bases between the two germline ends. CDR3 nucleotide sequence: TGTGCCAGCAGCTTCAGGGAAGAGGATGGCTACACCTTC. As protein: CASSFREEDGYTF.

This chain connects TRBV7-8 to TRBJ2-7; 9 nucleotides align to TRBD1. CDR1 SGHVS and CDR2 FQNEAQ come from the germline V gene. The length of the CDR3 is 15 residues. V shed 3 bases, J shed 6 bases, and the junction held 9 bases outside the gene matches. Here the CDR3 reads CASSFPGTGSFEQYF. CDR3 nucleotides: TGTGCCAGCAGCTTCCCCGGGACAGGGTCTTTCGAGCAGTACTTC. The full variable domain, its missing parts supplied by reference TRBV7-8 and TRBJ2-7, is GAGVSQSPRYKVAKRGQDVALRCDPISGHVSLFWYQQALGQGPEFLTYFQNEAQLDKSGLPSDRFFAERPEGSVSTLKIQRTQQEDSAVYLCASSFPGTGSFEQYFGPGTRLTVT.

The chain combines TRBV7-2 with TRBJ1-1, with 8 positions matching TRBD1. The CDR3 loop spans 14 amino acids. The germline V gene encodes CDR1 SGHTA and CDR2 FQGNSA. J was trimmed by 6 bases and V by 5 bases; bases with no gene match: 8. The CDR3 region is CASSDPGQAAEAFF. DNA of the CDR3: TGTGCCAGCAGCGACCCGGGACAGGCCGCTGAAGCTTTCTTT.

This chain uses TRBV4-2 with TRBJ2-5; 10 bases line up with TRBD2. V lost 3 bases to trimming and J lost 1 base; unmatched junction nucleotides: 8. Germline loops: CDR1 LGHNA, CDR2 YNFKEQ. This CDR3 spans 17 amino acids. Here the CDR3 DNA reads TGTGCCAGCAGCCAGGCCGAGGCTAGCGGGGGCCAAGAGACCCAGTACTTC. This translates into CASSQAEASGGQETQYF.

This sequence joins TRBV5-4 and TRBJ2-6, with D hard to call. Germline CDR1 and CDR2: SGHNT and YYREEE (reference sequence). CDR3 size: 18 residues. V lost 4 bases to trimming and J lost 0 bases, with 17 bases between them. This CDR3 reads CASSLNGGFSSGANVLTF. CDR3 nucleotide sequence: TGTGCCAGCAGCCTCAATGGCGGTTTCAGCTCTGGGGCCAACGTCCTGACTTTC.

The gene calls are TRBV4-3 and TRBJ2-7; perhaps TRBD1 as D (5 bases). Trimming stripped 3 bases from V and 4 bases from J, with 13 bases between. The length of the CDR3 is 14 residues. From germline, CDR1 is LGHNA and CDR2 YSLEER. The DNA of the CDR3 is TGCGCCAGCAGCCACCCAGGGAAAGCGTACGAGCAGTACTTC. Translated, it gives CASSHPGKAYEQYF.

CDR3 sequence: CASSPPLGGGAFYEQFF. In DNA form, the CDR3 reads TGTGCCAGCAGCCCCCCTCTCGGTGGGGGGGCCTTTTATGAGCAGTTCTTC. The genes are TRBV9 and TRBJ2-1; a possible D gene is TRBD2 (7 bases). Germline assignment: CDR1 SGDLS and CDR2 YYNGEE. Trimming shortened V by 4 bases and J by 8 bases, and 25 bases separated the two germline ends. The CDR3 contains 17 residues.